This T cell receptor beta chain emerged from a study of cytomegalovirus exposure and HLA in healthy donors. V was cut by 1 base and J by 7 bases, with 11 bases left in between. CDR3 length: 14 residues. Germline assignment: CDR1 SGHTA and CDR2 FQGNSA. The study, taken as a whole, reports: In a later analysis, 16,951 TCR beta sequences were associated with HLA alleles at 0.05 false discovery rate. Testing in vitro showed three CMV-associated chains specific for CMV antigens.

In the PCR, 60 Vbeta and 13 Jbeta primers were used. Sequenced by immunoSEQ multiplex PCR; TCRdb stores in-frame clones only, minus some. The sample shows about 200,000 clones, 70% to 85% of them seen only once. In regard to this clone: As yet, its antigen is unknown.

It was healthy bone marrow donors who served as donors. V gene TRBV7-2 combines with J gene TRBJ1-5; D gene unclear. The source of this sequence is a boy aged 2 to 9 in good health and CMV-seronegative. Sequenced input: PBMCs. The CDR3 loop reads CASSLVGDGQPQHF. CDR3 bases: TGTGCCAGCAGCTTAGTGGGTGACGGGCAGCCCCAGCATTTT.